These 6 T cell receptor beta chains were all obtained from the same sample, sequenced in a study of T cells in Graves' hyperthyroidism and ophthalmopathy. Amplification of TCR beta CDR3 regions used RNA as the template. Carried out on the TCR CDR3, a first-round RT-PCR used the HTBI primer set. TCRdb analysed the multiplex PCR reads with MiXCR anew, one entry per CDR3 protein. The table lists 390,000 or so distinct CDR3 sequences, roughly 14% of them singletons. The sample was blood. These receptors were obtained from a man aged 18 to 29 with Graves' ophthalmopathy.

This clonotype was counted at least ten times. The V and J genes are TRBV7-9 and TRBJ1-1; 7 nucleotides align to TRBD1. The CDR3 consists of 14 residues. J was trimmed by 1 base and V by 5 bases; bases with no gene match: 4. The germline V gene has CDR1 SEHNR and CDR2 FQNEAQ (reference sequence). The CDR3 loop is CASSAGQTNTEAFF. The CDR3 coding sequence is TGTGCCAGCAGCGCGGGACAGACGAACACTGAAGCTTTCTTT.

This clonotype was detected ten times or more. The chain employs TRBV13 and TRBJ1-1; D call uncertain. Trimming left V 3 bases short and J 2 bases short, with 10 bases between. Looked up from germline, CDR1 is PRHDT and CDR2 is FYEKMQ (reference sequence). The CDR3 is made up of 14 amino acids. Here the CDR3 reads CASSLVPSNTEAFF. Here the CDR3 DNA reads TGTGCCAGCAGCTTGGTCCCGAGTAACACTGAAGCTTTCTTT.

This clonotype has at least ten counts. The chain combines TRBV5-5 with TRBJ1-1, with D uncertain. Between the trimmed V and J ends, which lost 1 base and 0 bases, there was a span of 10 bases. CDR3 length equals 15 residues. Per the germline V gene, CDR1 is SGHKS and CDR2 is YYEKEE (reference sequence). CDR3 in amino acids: CASSLMGSMNTEAFF. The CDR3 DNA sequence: TGTGCCAGCAGCTTGATGGGCAGCATGAACACTGAAGCTTTCTTT.

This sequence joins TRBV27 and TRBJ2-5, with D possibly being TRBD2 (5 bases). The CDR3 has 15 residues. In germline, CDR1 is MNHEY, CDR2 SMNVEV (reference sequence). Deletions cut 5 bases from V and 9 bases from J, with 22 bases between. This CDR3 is CASSGHLDGLRAQYF. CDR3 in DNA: TGTGCCAGCAGTGGCCATCTGGACGGCTTGCGGGCCCAGTACTTC.

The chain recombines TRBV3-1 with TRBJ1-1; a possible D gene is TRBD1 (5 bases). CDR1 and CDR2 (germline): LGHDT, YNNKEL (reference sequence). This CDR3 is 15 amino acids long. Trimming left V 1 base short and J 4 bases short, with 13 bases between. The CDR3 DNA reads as TGTGCCAGCAGCCAAGCAGGGACCGGGATCACTGAAGCTTTCTTT. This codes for CASSQAGTGITEAFF.

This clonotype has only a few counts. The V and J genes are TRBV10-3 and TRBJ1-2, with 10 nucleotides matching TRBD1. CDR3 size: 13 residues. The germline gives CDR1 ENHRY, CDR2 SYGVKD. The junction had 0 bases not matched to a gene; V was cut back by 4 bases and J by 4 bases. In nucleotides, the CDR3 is TGTGCCATCAGTGGGGACAGGGGCTATGGCTACACCTTC. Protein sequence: CAISGDRGYGYTF.